This T cell receptor beta chain was recorded in a study of cytomegalovirus exposure and HLA in healthy donors (dated by TCRdb to about 2017). Regarding the complete study: According to an earlier analysis of a few hundred of the donors, about 170 million T cells yielded some 120 million unique TCR beta sequences and approximately 300 Gb of sequence data. Approximately 310 gigabases of sequencing data and tens of millions of unique TCR sequences were included in an early release covering 550 to 650 HLA-typed donors. Among the approximately 400 genotyped donors, approximately 77% belonged to the genetic ancestry cluster associated with self-reported Caucasian donors. The study aimed to test whether signatures of past pathogen exposure could be identified by cataloging public T cell receptors. The T cell repertoires of 700 or so subjects were profiled by immunosequencing and related to cytomegalovirus serostatus. Besides the first cohort of approximately 710 subjects, a separate validation cohort made up of over 95 different subjects was used. The study combined high-throughput TCR immunosequencing, statistical association of individual TCRs with disease status, and machine learning to predict cytomegalovirus infection status. A later analysis re-analyzed previously published TCR beta repertoires from roughly 600 donors and added high-resolution HLA genotyping to study TCR occurrence patterns. The later analysis used no new phenotypic data to find candidate immune exposures, relying instead on TCR beta sequences and their occurrence across donors. An earlier analysis of fewer than 750 of the donors used high-throughput TCR beta sequencing to judge whether each TCR beta V gene segment behaved as functional or pseudogenic. Donor age, sex, ethnicity and CMV serostatus were compiled alongside the repertoire data. A later genetic analysis used genome-wide SNP genotypes for about three fifths of the 666 donors, treating that subset as a discovery cohort. Every discovery cohort repertoire had been produced on one sequencing platform. Both class I and class II loci were covered by HLA typing, at four-digit resolution. The number of donors typed differed by locus, with about 629-630 for A, B, C, DRB1 and DQB1, over 500 for DQA1, 600 to 610 for DPA1, and around 460 for DPB1. Roughly 5 DR-DQ haplotypes were treated as single units for association and clustering because of strong linkage in the cohort. On average, about 200,000 unique TCR beta nucleotide sequences were sequenced per donor among some 430 genotyped donors of the cohort, with roughly 18% of those sequences being non-productive.

What the work shows at the level of the full study, not this receptor alone: The cohort was sequenced for TCR beta chains only, and without alpha or paired-chain data the features that could be detected were limited. The classifier was reported to diagnose cytomegalovirus status with high specificity and sensitivity in both the original and validation cohorts. Most TCR sequences were observed very rarely across donors, whereas some public TCRs were present in many individuals. At a false discovery rate of 0.05, a later analysis linked roughly 17,000 TCR beta sequences to specific HLA alleles. According to the authors, the approach could potentially be generalized to other disease states and immunological phenotypes. Seventeen rarely observed V segments, including chromosome 9 orphons, were excluded from the earlier analysis of a few hundred of the donors because counts were too low. According to a later analysis, TCR association rates differed among HLA loci, with DRB1 alleles showing the most associated TCRs and HLA-C alleles showing the fewest. CMV serostatus was the only immune exposure information available for the cohort. In a later analysis, several top co-occurrence clusters were reported to appear linked to parvovirus B19, influenza, CMV and Epstein-Barr virus. A cluster of highly shared sequence variants was judged likely to represent a technical artifact of the sequencing pipeline. Three of the identified cytomegalovirus-associated TCR beta chains were confirmed in vitro to be specific for cytomegalovirus antigens. Some IMGT-functional V segments, including TRBV6-2 and TRBV6-3, could not be told apart with the 87-base-pair reads, so those segments were excluded. Assigning TCR associations to individual alleles was difficult when HLA alleles, especially DR and DQ, strongly co-occurred. In the study, roughly 160 TCR beta chains were listed as associated with cytomegalovirus. An association between a missense DCLRE1C variant and V-gene and J-gene trimming of TCR beta chains was found in a later genetic analysis and replicated in an independent cohort. Sequencing depth was assumed to be roughly uniform across donors in the presence/absence analyses, though that assumption may not hold. A further reported finding was that TCR beta sequences accurately predicted the HLA-A and HLA-B alleles for most subjects in the first cohort. A later genetic analysis reported fewer N-insertions in productive TCRs among donors in an Asian-associated ancestry cluster than the approximately 670-donor mean. Because HLA typing was missing for some donors at each locus, association tests included only the typed subset. Linkage disequilibrium might explain the correlated functional status among segregating V segments, but an unknown experimental factor could not be excluded. According to a later analysis, most CMV-associated TCR beta chains appeared to be HLA-restricted, and the HLA associations seemed to be driven largely by CMV exposure. In an earlier analysis of about 600 of the donors, most TCR beta V segments appeared in productive rearrangements about 87% or about 30% of the time, broadly matching IMGT annotations. A later analysis found that HLA-associated TCR beta chains were more clonally expanded and had lower generation probabilities than equally common non-associated chains.

As regards this clone: Its antigen is currently not known. The sample holds no much larger clone one base away, and base qualities are not on file.

In total, approximately 700 healthy bone marrow donors made up the cohort. All cohort members were sampled while nominally healthy, although unrecorded immune exposures were likely present. The donor was CMV seropositive and belonged to the group of about 290 seropositive cohort members. Each donor provided a peripheral blood sample, and peripheral blood mononuclear cells were used for TCR beta sequencing. The Qiagen DNeasy Blood Extraction Kit was used to extract genomic DNA from the blood cell samples. The library was made by the immunoSEQ multiplex PCR assay. A mixture of 60 forward primers for TCR Vbeta segments and 13 reverse primers for TCR Jbeta segments was used in the multiplex PCR. The CDR3 region of rearranged TCR beta genes was amplified from genomic DNA by a multiplex PCR assay. The Illumina HiSeq System was used to sequence the amplified TCR beta libraries as 87-base-pair reads. Per the authors' processing: In a later analysis, tens of millions of unique TCR beta chains were counted across the 650 to 750 repertoires, and roughly 9.9 million of these chains were shared by at least two donors. A nearest-neighbor algorithm error-corrected the raw reads and collapsed the reads into unique sequences, merging closely related sequences to remove PCR and sequencing errors. V, D and J gene segments were assigned by aligning CDR3 sequences to IMGT reference sequences. For a sequence to be retained, at least a six-nucleotide match to both a V gene segment and a J gene segment was required. Rearrangements were classified as productive when the CDR3 lacked stop codons and remained in frame with V and J, and all other rearrangements were classified as non-productive. CDR3 was defined according to IMGT convention as the region running from the second conserved V-encoded cysteine to the conserved J-encoded phenylalanine. The earlier analysis of approximately 500 of the donors excluded sequences that lacked an unambiguous match to a single V gene segment. In an earlier analysis of 450 to 750 of the donors, a V segment was called functional when productive rearrangements were above 56.7%, and segregating when the standard deviation between donors exceeded 5%. A statistical classification framework was built for diagnosing cytomegalovirus status from the catalog of TCR beta chain sequences. In a later analysis, TCR nucleotide sequences were compared against IMGT/GENE-DB human TR gene sequences so that V and J genes could be assigned. Using the TCRdist pipeline, a later analysis assigned CDR3 sequences along with most-parsimonious VDJ recombination scenarios. In a later analysis, each TCR beta chain was defined by its CDR3 amino acid sequence together with its V-gene family, and reads without a unique V-gene family were excluded. A later analysis removed roughly 590 highly shared, low-generation-probability nucleotide sequences to deal with suspected cross-contamination and a sequencing artifact. In a later analysis, a clonal expansion index for each public chain was calculated from normalized within-repertoire ranks of inferred template counts. In a later analysis, generation probabilities were computed using a VDJ recombination model fitted to out-of-frame rearrangements, and the results were checked against IGoR. In a later analysis, hypergeometric tests were used to score TCR-TCR, TCR-HLA and TCR-CMV co-occurrence, with a repertoire-size bias correction applied to TCR pairs. In a later analysis, false discovery rates were estimated by permuting HLA or CMV assignments 20 times. In a later analysis, co-occurring TCRs were grouped using DBSCAN, with TCRdist sequence similarity added in when clustering inside HLA-allele-positive subsets. Repertoires with fewer than 30,000 or more than 120,000 public chains, plus five repertoires with anomalous nucleotide sharing, were excluded from co-occurrence clustering. Sourced from immuneACCESS, this table was stored by TCRdb with only in-frame sequences that have V and J called. A share of the clones is absent; for the studies checked, an unresolved V gene accounts for under half, and the remainder has no known explanation. Clone size and V and J calls were adopted from that table, with D and trimming inferred from the DNA. The sample table contains roughly 80,000 clones; only one count was recorded for approximately 60% of them. 4% to 5.5% of the sample rests with the top ten.

Trimming takes 4 bases from V and 5 bases from J, and the germline ends sit 12 bases apart. From the germline V gene, CDR1 is MNHNS and CDR2 is SASEGT. The CDR3 numbers 14 residues from cysteine through phenylalanine. Here the CDR3 DNA is all that survives: 42 bases in frame from base 1. The TCR sequence derives from a male donor in good health and CMV-seropositive. The receptor chain draws on TRBV6-1 and TRBJ1-5; no D gene call is confident. The sample consisted of PBMCs. This receptor carries the CDR3 CASSVERGYQPQHF. The sequenced DNA: TGTGCCAGCAGTGTCGAAAGAGGGTATCAGCCCCAGCATTTT.